Below, 7 T cell receptor beta chains from the same sample are listed, as sequenced in a study of CD8 T cells in Susac syndrome. RNA totalling about 0.45 to 1 ug underwent reverse transcription with random hexamers. A single record per CDR3 protein comes from TCRdb applying MiXCR to the immunoSEQ multiplex PCR reads. The sample consists of more than 70,000 distinct CDR3 sequences, about 91% of them appearing once. Material: CD8+ T cells from PBMCs. The receptors here all came from a human donor with multiple sclerosis.

This rearrangement joins TRBV29-1 to TRBJ1-1; D uncertain. The V gene lost 1 base and the J gene lost 6 bases, with 6 bases spanning the gap. Germline CDR1 and CDR2: SQVTM and ANQGSEA. The CDR3 runs 11 residues. In nucleotides, the CDR3 is TGCAGCGTTGAAGGTAGGGCTGAAGCTTTCTTT. This gives the protein CSVEGRAEAFF.

The chain uses TRBV30 and TRBJ2-1, with 11 bases aligning to TRBD2. The CDR3 length is 15 residues. CDR1 is GTSNPN, CDR2 SVGIG, per germline (reference sequence). Trimming took 0 bases from V and 9 from J; bases not matched to a gene: 7. The CDR3 nucleotides are TGTGCCTGGAGTGTGGGTAGCGGGAGGGCCCTTGAGCAGTTCTTC. Translation: CAWSVGSGRALEQFF.

The chain is built from TRBV20-1 and TRBJ2-1; 12 bases agree with TRBD2. Trimming removed 4 bases from V and 7 bases from J; junction bases left unmatched: 2. The germline CDR1 and CDR2 sequences are DFQATT and SNEGSKA (reference sequence). The CDR3 has 13 amino acids. The CDR3 DNA sequence: TGCAGTGCTACAGGACTAGCGGGGAATGAGCAGTTCTTC. Its protein is CSATGLAGNEQFF.

V and J are TRBV6-1 and TRBJ2-1; D call uncertain. The CDR3 consists of 16 residues. V was trimmed by 6 bases and J by 2 bases, leaving 17 bases between them. Germline assignment: CDR1 MNHNS and CDR2 SASEGT. CDR3 residues: CASRSTVNLPYNEQFF. The CDR3 DNA is TGTGCCAGCAGGTCAACAGTAAACCTCCCCTACAATGAGCAGTTCTTC.

The rearrangement joins TRBV20-1 to TRBJ2-1; 8 bases are shared with TRBD2. This CDR3 region has 18 residues. After removal of 0 bases from V and 0 bases from J, the junction contained 10 bases not matched to a gene. CDR1 is DFQATT and CDR2 is SNEGSKA in the germline V gene (reference sequence). CDR3 in DNA: TGCAGTGCTAGAGATCGGGAGGGCGTGTGGGGCTCCTACAATGAGCAGTTCTTC. This gives the protein CSARDREGVWGSYNEQFF.

The chain combines TRBV12-3 or TRBV12-4 with TRBJ2-7, with 7 bases identical to TRBD1. V was clipped by 5 bases and J by 2 bases; unmatched bases: 9. CDR3 length: 15 amino acids. CDR3 sequence reads: CASSQDRDSTYEQYF. Here the CDR3 DNA reads TGTGCCAGCAGTCAGGACCGGGACAGTACCTACGAGCAGTACTTC.

The rearrangement joins TRBV12-3 or TRBV12-4 to TRBJ2-7, with 9 bases identical to TRBD2. The junction had 5 bases not matched to a gene; V was cut back by 6 bases and J by 2 bases. The CDR3 covers 14 residues. CDR3 sequence: CASSLAGRTYEQYF. CDR3 nucleotides: TGTGCCAGCAGCCTAGCGGGAAGAACCTACGAGCAGTACTTC.